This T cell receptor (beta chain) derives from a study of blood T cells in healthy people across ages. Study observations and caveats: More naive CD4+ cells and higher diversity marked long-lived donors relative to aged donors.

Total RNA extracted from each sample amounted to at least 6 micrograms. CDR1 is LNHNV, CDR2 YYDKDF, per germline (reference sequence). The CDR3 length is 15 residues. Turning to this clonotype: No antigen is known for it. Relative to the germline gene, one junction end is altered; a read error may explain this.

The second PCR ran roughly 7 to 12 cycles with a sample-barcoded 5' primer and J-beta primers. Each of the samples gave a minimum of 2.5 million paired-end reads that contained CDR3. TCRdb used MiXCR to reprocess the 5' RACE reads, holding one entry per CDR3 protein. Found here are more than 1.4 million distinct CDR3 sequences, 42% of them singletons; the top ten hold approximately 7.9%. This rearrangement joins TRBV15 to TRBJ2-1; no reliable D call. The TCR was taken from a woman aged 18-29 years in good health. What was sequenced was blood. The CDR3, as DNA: TGTGCAACCAGCAGAGATCTCGGAGATTCGAATGAGCAGTTCTTC. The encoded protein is CATSRDLGDSNEQFF.